This T cell receptor beta chain was found in a study of T cells after yellow fever vaccination. TCRdb re-called the 5' RACE reads with MiXCR, one entry per CDR3 protein. Seen here are under 200,000 distinct CDR3 sequences, about 10% observed once, and the top ten hold 35% to 40%. With 4 bases removed from V and 4 bases from J, the gap between germline ends came to 19 bases. Germline CDR1 and CDR2: LNHNV and YYDKDF (reference sequence). This CDR3 has 16 amino acids. In this sample, this clonotype turned up a few times. The receptor comes from a man in his late teens or twenties who received the YFV17D yellow fever vaccine. The chain is built from TRBV15 and TRBJ1-2; D is perhaps TRBD1 (5 bases). The material was CD8+ T cells sorted from PBMCs, obtained 15 days after the yellow fever booster vaccination. CDR3 sequence: CATSTARAPVSYGYTF. The CDR3 region has the DNA TGTGCCACCAGCACCGCCAGGGCGCCCGTAAGCTATGGCTACACCTTC.